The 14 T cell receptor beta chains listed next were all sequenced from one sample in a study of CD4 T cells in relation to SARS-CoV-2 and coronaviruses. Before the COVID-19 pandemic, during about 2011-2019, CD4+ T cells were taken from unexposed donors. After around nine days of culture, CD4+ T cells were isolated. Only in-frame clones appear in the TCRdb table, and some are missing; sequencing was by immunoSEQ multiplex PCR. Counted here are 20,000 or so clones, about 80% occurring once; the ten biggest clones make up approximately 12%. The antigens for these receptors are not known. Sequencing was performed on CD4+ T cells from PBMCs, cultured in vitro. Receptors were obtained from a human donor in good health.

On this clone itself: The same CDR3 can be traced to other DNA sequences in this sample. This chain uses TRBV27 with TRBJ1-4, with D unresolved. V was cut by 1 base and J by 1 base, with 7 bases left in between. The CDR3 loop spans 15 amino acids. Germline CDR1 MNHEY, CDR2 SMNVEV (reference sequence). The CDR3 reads CASSLFGGTNEKLFF. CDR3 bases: TGTGCCAGCAGTTTATTCGGCGGAACTAATGAAAAACTGTTTTTT.

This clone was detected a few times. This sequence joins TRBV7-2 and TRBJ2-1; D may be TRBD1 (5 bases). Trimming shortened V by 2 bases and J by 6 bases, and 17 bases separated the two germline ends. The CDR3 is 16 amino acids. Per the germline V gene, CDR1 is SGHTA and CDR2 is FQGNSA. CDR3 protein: CASSLWGTSSGNEQFF. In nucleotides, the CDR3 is TGTGCCAGCAGCTTATGGGGCACGTCGTCGGGCAATGAGCAGTTCTTC.

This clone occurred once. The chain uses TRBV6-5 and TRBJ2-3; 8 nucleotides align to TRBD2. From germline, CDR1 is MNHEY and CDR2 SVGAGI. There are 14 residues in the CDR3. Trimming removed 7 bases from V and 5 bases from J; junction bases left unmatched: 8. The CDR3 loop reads CASTATLAGDTQYF. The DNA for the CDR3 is TGTGCCAGCACGGCAACCCTAGCGGGAGATACGCAGTATTTT.

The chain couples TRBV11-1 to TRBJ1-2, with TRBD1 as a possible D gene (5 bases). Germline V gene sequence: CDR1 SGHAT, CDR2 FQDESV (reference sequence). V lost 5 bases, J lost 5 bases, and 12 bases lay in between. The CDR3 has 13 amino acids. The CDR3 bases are TGTGCCAGCAGCCATACAGGCGTGTATGGCTACACCTTC. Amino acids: CASSHTGVYGYTF.

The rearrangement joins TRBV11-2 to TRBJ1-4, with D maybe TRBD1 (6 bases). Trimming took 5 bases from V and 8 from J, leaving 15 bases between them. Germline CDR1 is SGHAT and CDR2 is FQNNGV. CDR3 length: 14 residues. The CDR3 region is CASSLRGLGEKLFF. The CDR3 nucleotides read TGTGCCAGCAGCCTCAGGGGACTAGGGGAAAAACTGTTTTTT.

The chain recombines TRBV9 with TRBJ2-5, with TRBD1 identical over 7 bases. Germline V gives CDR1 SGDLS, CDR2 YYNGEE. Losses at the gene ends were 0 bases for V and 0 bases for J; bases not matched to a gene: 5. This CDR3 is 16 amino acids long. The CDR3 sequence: CASSVGRGGHQETQYF. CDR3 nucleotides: TGTGCCAGCAGCGTAGGGCGAGGGGGCCACCAAGAGACCCAGTACTTC. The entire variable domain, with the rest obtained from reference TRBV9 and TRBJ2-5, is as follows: DSGVTQTPKHLITATGQRVTLRCSPRSGDLSVYWYQQSLDQGLQFLIQYYNGEERAKGNILERFSAQQFPDLHSELNLSSLELGDSALYFCASSVGRGGHQETQYFGPGTRLLVL.

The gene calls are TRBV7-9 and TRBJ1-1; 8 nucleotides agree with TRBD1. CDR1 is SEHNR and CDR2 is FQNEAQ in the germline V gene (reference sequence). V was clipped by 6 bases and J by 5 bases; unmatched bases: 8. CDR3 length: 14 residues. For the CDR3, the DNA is TGTGCCAGCAGGTTCACGGGACAGGTAACTGAAGCTTTCTTT. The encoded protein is CASRFTGQVTEAFF.

The CDR3, as DNA: TGTGCCAGCAGGGGACAGGCAACTGGAAACACCATATATTTT. Translation gives CASRGQATGNTIYF. The rearrangement joins TRBV11-2 to TRBJ1-3; TRBD1 matches at 8 bases. Germline V gene data show CDR1 as SGHAT and CDR2 as FQNNGV. The CDR3 loop spans 14 amino acids. Unmatched junction bases numbered 3, after V lost 6 bases and J lost 2 bases.

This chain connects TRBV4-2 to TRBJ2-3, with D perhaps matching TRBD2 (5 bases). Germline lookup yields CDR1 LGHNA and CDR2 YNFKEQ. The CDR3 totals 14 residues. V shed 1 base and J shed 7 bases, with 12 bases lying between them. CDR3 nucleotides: TGTGCCAGCAGCCAAGCCCCAGAGGGAAATACGCAGTATTTT. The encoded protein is CASSQAPEGNTQYF.

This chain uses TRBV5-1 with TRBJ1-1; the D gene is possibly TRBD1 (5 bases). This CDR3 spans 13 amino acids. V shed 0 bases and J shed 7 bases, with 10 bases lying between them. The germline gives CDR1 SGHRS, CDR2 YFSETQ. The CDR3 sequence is CASSLAGRSEAFF. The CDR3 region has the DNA TGCGCCAGCAGCTTGGCAGGGAGAAGTGAAGCTTTCTTT. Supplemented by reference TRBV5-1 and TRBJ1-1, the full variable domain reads KAGVTQTPRYLIKTRGQQVTLSCSPISGHRSVSWYQQTPGQGLQFLFEYFSETQRNKGNFPGRFSGRQFSNSRSEMNVSTLELGDSALYLCASSLAGRSEAFFGQGTRLTVV.

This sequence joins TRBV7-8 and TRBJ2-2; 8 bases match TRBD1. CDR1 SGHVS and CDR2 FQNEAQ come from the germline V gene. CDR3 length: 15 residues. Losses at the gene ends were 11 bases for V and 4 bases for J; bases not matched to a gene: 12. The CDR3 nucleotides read TGTGCCGGCGCGGGGCAGGGGGCAGGCACCGGGGAGCTGTTTTTT. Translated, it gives CAGAGQGAGTGELFF.

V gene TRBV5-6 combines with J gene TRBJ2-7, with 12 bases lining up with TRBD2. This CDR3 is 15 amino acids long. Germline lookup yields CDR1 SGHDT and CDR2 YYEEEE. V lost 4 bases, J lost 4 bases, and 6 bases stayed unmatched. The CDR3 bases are TGTGCCAGCAGCGCACTAGCGGGAGGTACTTACGAGCAGTACTTC. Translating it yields CASSALAGGTYEQYF.

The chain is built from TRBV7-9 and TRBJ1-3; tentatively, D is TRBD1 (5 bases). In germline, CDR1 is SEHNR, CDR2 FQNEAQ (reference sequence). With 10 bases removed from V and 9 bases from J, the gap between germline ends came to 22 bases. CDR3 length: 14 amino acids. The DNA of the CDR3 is TGTGCCACCGCCACCCGGGGGGGGTTGAGCACCATATATTTT. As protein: CATATRGGLSTIYF. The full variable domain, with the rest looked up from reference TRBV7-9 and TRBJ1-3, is DTGVSQNPRHKITKRGQNVTFRCDPISEHNRLYWYRQTLGQGPEFLTYFQNEAQLEKSRLLSDRFSAERPKGSFSTLEIQRTEQGDSAMYLCATATRGGLSTIYFGEGSWLTVV.

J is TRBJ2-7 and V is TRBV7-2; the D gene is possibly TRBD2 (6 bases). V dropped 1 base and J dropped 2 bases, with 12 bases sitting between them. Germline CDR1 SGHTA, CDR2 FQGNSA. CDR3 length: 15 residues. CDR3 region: CASSLEWRGPYEQYF. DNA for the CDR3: TGTGCCAGCAGCTTAGAGTGGCGGGGACCCTACGAGCAGTACTTC. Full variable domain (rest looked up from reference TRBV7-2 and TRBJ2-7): GAGVSQSPSNKVTEKGKDVELRCDPISGHTALYWYRQSLGQGLEFLIYFQGNSAPDKSGLPSDRFSAERTGGSVSTLTIQRTQQEDSAVYLCASSLEWRGPYEQYFGPGTRLTVT.